Described below is a single T cell receptor beta chain sequence and its context. Its antigen target is currently unknown. No clone much larger than this one lies a single base away; base qualities are absent. The data derive from a study of T-cell reconstitution after alpha-beta-depleted transplantation in children (dated by TCRdb to about 2016). Background for the entire study: Using TCR repertoire profiling, the study followed T-cell immune reconstitution in a quantitative way in children after TCRalphabeta/CD19-depleted allogeneic hematopoietic cell transplantation. Study-wide conclusions, independent of this receptor: Over subsequent months, a decline in hyperexpanded clone frequencies was noted, and after one year, T-cell counts and TCRbeta diversity were mostly ascribed to newly produced T cells. In some patients, the high TCRbeta diversity seen at day 60 was put down to recipient T cells and intrathymic progenitors that had survived conditioning. Apparently early alphabetaT-cell count recovery about two months after transplant reportedly relied on only several hundred rapidly expanded clones derived from non-depleted graft cells.

The intended sense of this specimen's treatment or condition label: allogeneic hematopoietic cell transplantation with graft depleted of TCRalphabeta T cells and CD19 B cells. The children who served as transplant recipients had been given grafts of TCRalphabeta/CD19-depleted allogeneic hematopoietic cells. The CDR3 sequence holds 14 residues, the cysteine and phenylalanine included. The read is trimmed to its CDR3 DNA, 42 bases read in frame from base 1. Relative to germline, V is 6 bases shorter and J is 7 bases shorter, with 16 bases between their ends. The germline V gene (reference sequence) specifies SGHKS as CDR1 and YYEKEE as CDR2. The library was made by PCR. Sequenced using an Illumina HiSeq 2500. To normalize quantification of the TCRbeta repertoire, the TCR libraries were built with molecular barcoding that relied on unique molecular identifiers. TCRdb reprocessed the public reads (quality trimming at Q25 with fastp, clone calling with MiXCR) and kept in-frame beta chains. Entries are consolidated by CDR3 protein sequence, retaining the most common genes and DNA. The sample profile shows 300,000 to 350,000 distinct CDR3 sequences; around 20% of them were found once. Of the sample, approximately 11% falls within the top ten clones.

This TCR came from a male patient aged 10 to 17 who had a stem cell transplant for acute lymphoblastic leukemia, so the T cells may come from the graft donor. Sequenced material: PBMCs, mostly from graft donor cells, taken 180 days after TCRalphabeta/CD19-depleted stem cell transplant. This chain is built from TRBV5-5 and TRBJ2-2, with no reliable assignment of the D segment. The CDR3: CASNPWRLLGELFF. The DNA is as follows: TGTGCCAGCAACCCTTGGAGATTGCTCGGGGAGCTGTTTTTT.